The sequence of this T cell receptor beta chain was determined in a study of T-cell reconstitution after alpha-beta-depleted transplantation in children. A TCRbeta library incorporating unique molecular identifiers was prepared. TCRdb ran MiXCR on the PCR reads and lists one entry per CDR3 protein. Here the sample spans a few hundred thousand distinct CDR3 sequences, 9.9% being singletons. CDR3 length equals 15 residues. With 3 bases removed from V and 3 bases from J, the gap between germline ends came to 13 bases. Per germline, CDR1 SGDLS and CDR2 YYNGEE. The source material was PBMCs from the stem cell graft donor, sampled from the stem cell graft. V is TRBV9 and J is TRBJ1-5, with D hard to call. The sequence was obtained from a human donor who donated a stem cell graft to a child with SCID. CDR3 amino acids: CASSGAGKVNQPQHF. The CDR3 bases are TGTGCCAGCAGCGGGGCGGGGAAAGTCAATCAGCCCCAGCATTTT.